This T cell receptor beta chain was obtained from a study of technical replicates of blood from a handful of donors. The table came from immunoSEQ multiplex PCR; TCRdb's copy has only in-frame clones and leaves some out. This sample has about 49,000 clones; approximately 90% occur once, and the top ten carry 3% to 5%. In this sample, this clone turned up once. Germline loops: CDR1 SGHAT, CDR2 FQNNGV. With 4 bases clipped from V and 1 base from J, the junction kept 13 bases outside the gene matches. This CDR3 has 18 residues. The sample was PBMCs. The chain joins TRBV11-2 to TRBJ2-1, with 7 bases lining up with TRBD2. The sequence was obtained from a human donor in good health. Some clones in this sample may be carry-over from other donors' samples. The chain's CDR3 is CASSSWGTHGGSYNEQFF. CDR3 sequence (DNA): TGTGCCAGCAGCTCCTGGGGGACCCACGGGGGGTCCTACAATGAGCAGTTCTTC. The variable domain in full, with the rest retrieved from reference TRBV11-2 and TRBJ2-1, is EAGVAQSPRYKIIEKRQSVAFWCNPISGHATLYWYQQILGQGPKLLIQFQNNGVVDDSQLPKDRFSAERLKGVDSTLKIQPAKLEDSAVYLCASSSWGTHGGSYNEQFFGPGTRLTVL.